This entry describes one T cell receptor (beta chain). This CDR3 is 13 amino acids long. Trimming pared 2 bases from V and 2 bases from J, leaving 7 bases between. Germline loops: CDR1 SGDLS, CDR2 YYNGEE. Time point of the sample: blood 2 weeks post-SBRT. Treatment denoted: 15 Gy SBRT to primary tumor, nephrectomy 4 weeks later. This renal cell carcinoma was of the clear cell type. The data were taken from a study of radiation and T cells in renal cell carcinoma. Here immunoSEQ multiplex PCR was the method, and the copy in TCRdb shows in-frame clones only, minus some. The table lists 95,000 to 150,000 clones, approximately 85% of them singletons.

The sample in question was blood, obtained from a patient whose treatment included radiotherapy and nephrectomy. The TCR was taken from a man aged 45-60 years with renal cell carcinoma. The chain combines TRBV9 with TRBJ1-2; the D is unclear. Written as DNA, the CDR3 is TGTGCCAGCAGCGTGCCCAGAAACTATGGCTACACCTTC. Its translation is CASSVPRNYGYTF. The full variable domain, completed using reference TRBV9 and TRBJ1-2, is DSGVTQTPKHLITATGQRVTLRCSPRSGDLSVYWYQQSLDQGLQFLIQYYNGEERAKGNILERFSAQQFPDLHSELNLSSLELGDSALYFCASSVPRNYGYTFGSGTRLTVV.